This T cell receptor (beta chain) is from a study of post-analysis software for immune sequencing data. Study background: Secondary progressive, relapsing-remitting and progressive-relapsing multiple sclerosis were among the included disease courses. Study observations and caveats: Samples made in the same batch grouped tightly together by F measure. When patients were compared with controls, 5 or 6 TRBV segments were more frequent, TRBV5-6, TRBV5-1 and TRBV20-1 among them. Significantly lower normalized Chao1 diversity was seen in multiple sclerosis patients than in controls.

cDNA libraries of TCR beta carried unique molecular identifiers. Between about 0.85 and 11 million T cells gave rise to about 450,000 cDNA molecules. TCRdb ran MiXCR on the PCR reads and lists one entry per CDR3 protein. The data hold about 430,000 distinct CDR3 sequences, with 39% observed a single time. The germline V and J ends were trimmed by 2 bases and 10 bases, with 17 bases remaining between them. Germline CDR1 is LGHDT and CDR2 is YNNKEL (reference sequence). CDR3 size: 14 residues. There are a few counts of this clonotype. Its target is not known. Sequenced: blood. This receptor was obtained from a girl aged 2-9 years with multiple sclerosis. The chain recombines TRBV3-1 with TRBJ1-1; D is unresolved. The CDR3 nucleotides are TGTGCCAGCAGCCAATCGTCGGCAGAGGAGGGAGCTTTCTTT. This translates into CASSQSSAEEGAFF.